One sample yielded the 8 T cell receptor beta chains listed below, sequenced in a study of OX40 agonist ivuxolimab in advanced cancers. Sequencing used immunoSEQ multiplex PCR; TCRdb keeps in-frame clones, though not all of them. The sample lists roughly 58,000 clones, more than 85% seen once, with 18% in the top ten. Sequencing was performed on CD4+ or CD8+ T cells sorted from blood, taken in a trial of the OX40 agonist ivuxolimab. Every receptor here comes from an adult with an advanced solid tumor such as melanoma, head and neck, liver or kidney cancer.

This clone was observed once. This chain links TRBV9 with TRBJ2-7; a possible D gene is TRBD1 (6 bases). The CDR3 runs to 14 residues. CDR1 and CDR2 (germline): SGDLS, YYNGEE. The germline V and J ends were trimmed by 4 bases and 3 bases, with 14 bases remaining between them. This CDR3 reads CASSPGTLFYEQYF. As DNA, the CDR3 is TGTGCCAGCAGCCCCGGGACACTATTCTACGAGCAGTACTTC.

This CDR3 reads CASSFGNEQFF. DNA of the CDR3: TGTGCCAGCAGCTTCGGGAATGAGCAGTTCTTC. V usage is TRBV7-9 and J usage is TRBJ2-1; D is uncertain. This CDR3 spans 11 amino acids. The germline CDR1 and CDR2 sequences are SEHNR and FQNEAQ (reference sequence). The ends were cut back, 3 bases at V and 7 bases at J, with 4 bases in the middle.

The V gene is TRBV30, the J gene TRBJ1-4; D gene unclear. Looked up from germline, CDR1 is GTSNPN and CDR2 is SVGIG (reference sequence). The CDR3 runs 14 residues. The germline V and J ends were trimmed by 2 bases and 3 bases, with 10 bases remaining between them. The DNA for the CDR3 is TGTGCCTGGAGTAAGACCGCCTCTAATGAAAAACTGTTTTTT. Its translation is CAWSKTASNEKLFF.

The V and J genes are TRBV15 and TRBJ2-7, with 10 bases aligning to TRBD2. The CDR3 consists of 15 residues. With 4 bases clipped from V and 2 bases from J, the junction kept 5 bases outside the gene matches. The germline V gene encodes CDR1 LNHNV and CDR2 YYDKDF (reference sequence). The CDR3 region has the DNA TGTGCCACCAGCATCCGGACTAGCGGTGCCTACGAGCAGTACTTC. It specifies CATSIRTSGAYEQYF. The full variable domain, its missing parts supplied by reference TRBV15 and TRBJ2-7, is DAMVIQNPRYQVTQFGKPVTLSCSQTLNHNVMYWYQQKSSQAPKLLFHYYDKDFNNEADTPDNFQSRRPNTSFCFLDIRSPGLGDTAMYLCATSIRTSGAYEQYFGPGTRLTVT.

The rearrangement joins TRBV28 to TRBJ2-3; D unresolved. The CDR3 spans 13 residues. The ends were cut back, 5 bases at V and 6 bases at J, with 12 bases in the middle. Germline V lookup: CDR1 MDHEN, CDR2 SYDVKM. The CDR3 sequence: CASSITPWDTQYF. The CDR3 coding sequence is TGTGCCAGCAGTATAACCCCGTGGGATACGCAGTATTTT. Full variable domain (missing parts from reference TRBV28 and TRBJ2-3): DVKVTQSSRYLVKRTGEKVFLECVQDMDHENMFWYRQDPGLGLRLIYFSYDVKMKEKGDIPEGYSVSREKKERFSLILESASTNQTSMYLCASSITPWDTQYFGPGTRLTVL.

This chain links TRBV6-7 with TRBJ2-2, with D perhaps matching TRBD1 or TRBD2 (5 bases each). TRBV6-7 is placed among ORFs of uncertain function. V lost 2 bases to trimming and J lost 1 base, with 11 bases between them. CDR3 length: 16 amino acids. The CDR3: CASSYGTNWNTGELFF. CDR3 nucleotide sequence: TGTGCCAGCAGTTACGGGACCAATTGGAACACCGGGGAGCTGTTTTTT.

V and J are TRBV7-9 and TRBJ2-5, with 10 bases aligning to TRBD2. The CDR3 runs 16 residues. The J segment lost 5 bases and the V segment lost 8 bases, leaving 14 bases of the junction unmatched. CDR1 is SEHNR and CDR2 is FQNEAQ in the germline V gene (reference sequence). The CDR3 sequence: CASRDSGRNPGETQYF. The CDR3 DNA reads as TGTGCCAGCCGAGATAGCGGGAGGAACCCGGGGGAGACCCAGTACTTC.

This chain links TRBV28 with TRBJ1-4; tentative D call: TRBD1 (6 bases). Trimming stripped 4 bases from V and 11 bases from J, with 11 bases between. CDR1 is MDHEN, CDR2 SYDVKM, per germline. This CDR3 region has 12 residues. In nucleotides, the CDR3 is TGTGCCAGCAGTTCACAGGGCGTTAAACTGTTTTTT. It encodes CASSSQGVKLFF.